The subject of this entry is one T cell receptor (beta chain). Its specific antigen is unknown. Per-base qualities were not stored, and no clone one base away is much larger. Using the deep immunoSEQ assay, TCR CDR3 regions were amplified from genomic DNA by multiplex PCR. Extracted genomic DNA from each cell subset was distributed evenly across all wells of several immunoSEQ 96-well plates, and each plate was treated as a replicate. For sorted subsets, roughly 200 ng of genomic DNA, equivalent to 25,000 to 35,000 T cell genomes, went into each replicate PCR. Purified libraries were measured with a Qubit 3.0 fluorometer, size-checked on a Bioanalyzer 2100, and measured again with the KAPA Library Quantification kit. Every immunoSEQ 96-well plate was sequenced on a dedicated single-read 150-cycle Illumina NextSeq 550 flow cell. Regarding the original processing steps: The immunoSEQ output contained only junctional sequences without quality scores, so filtering could not match that applied to full-length reads. To assign V/J genes and CDR3, sequences were annotated using PyIR, a Python wrapper for IgBLAST v1.9, with IMGT germline references. Reads with weak V/J assignments (E-value above 1e-6), missing CDR3, stop codons, out-of-frame junctions, or ambiguous translated residues were removed. V3J clonotypes were defined by identical inferred V gene, J gene, and CDR3 amino acid sequence. To compute the percentage overlap between repertoires, the number of shared unique clonotypes was divided by the size of the smaller repertoire. Repertoire richness was assessed with RTK rarefaction, the Chao1 estimator, and Recon v2.1 estimates of unobserved clonotypes. OLGA was used to compute generation probabilities for all TCRbeta clonotypes that the gDNA method yielded from several donors. TCRdb limited this immuneACCESS table to in-frame rearrangements with V and J called. A share of clones is missing; checked studies link under half to unresolved V genes, and the rest is unexplained. The D gene and trimming were derived from the DNA, and the V and J assignments and clone size from that table. Across this sample there are 2 million to 3 million clones, with 93% seen only once. The ten largest make up about 0.38% of the sample.

V is clipped by 7 bases and J by 7 bases, and the sequence between their germline boundaries is 21 bases long. The germline V gene yields SGHRS for CDR1 and YFSETQ for CDR2. The CDR3 goes from the cysteine to the phenylalanine over 14 residues. The retained sequence is limited to the CDR3, 42 bases, with the frame set at the first base. This specimen belongs to a study of shared clonotypes between healthy human individuals (dated by TCRdb to about 2020). Some background on the complete study: The cohort comprised two women and a few men aged 18 to 49 years. For each donor, CD4 naive and CD4 memory were each run on three plates, CD8 naive on two plates, and CD8 memory on one plate. Leukapheresis yielded between about 0.85 and 9 billion PBMCs per donor. To estimate repertoire size and how much clonotypes are shared between individuals, the study performed deep sequencing of blood TCR repertoires from roughly five healthy adults. To increase sequencing depth and limit assay-specific biases, different laboratories used diverse techniques to prepare libraries and sequence TCR repertoires. Study-level results and caveats: The small number of donors limited the genetic and exposure-history diversity represented. Compared with non-shared clonotypes, clonotypes shared by all four sorted-subset donors had higher generation probabilities. Only blood was sampled, and tissue TCR repertoires likely differ from those in blood. When a few donors were compared, the shared fraction of clonotypes was around 5% for naive CD4, over 3% for naive CD8, 2% to 2.5% for memory CD4, and 0.4% for memory CD8. Pairwise subsampling led to the expectation that sequencing depth would affect the degree of clonotype sharing among donors. Naive subsets generally had larger estimated clonotype richness than memory subsets did. Incomplete sequencing was indicated by rarefaction of sorted-subset datasets, despite the large sequencing depth.

Healthy HIV-negative adults with no recently reported acute infections or vaccinations were included as donors. All donors were Caucasian adults living in Nashville, Tennessee, USA. CD4+ T cells were enriched by magnetic negative selection; naive cells were then positively selected on CD45RA, and the negative fraction formed the memory subset. After blood collection by leukapheresis, PBMCs were isolated using Ficoll-Histopaque density gradient centrifugation and then cryopreserved in the vapor phase of liquid nitrogen. Purity and quantity of every magnetically sorted T cell population were checked by analytical flow cytometry. Genomic DNA was isolated from each sorted fraction and quantified by UV absorbance on a Nanodrop 2000c.

The sequence is built from TRBV5-1 and TRBJ2-7, with TRBD1 as a weak D call on 6 bases. The sequenced sample consisted of naive CD4+ T cells from PBMCs. Interpreted using the paper, the cell subset or site label stands for: CD45RA+ positively selected. The receptor comes from a young man in good health. Some clones in this sample may be carry-over from other donors' samples. The bases read TGCGCCAGCTCCAGCCCAGGGGCCGCGGGTGAGCAGTACTTC. It codes for CASSSPGAAGEQYF.